This T cell receptor beta chain is from a study of OX40 agonist ivuxolimab in advanced cancers. Study context: Participants, 75% to 85% male, averaged approximately 60 years of age, ranging from 23 to 79.

Regarding the study as a whole: Low clonal expansion, among the lowest seen, marked partial responders at 0.1-3.0 mg/kg. Averaged across samples, CD8+ T cells carried more expanded clones than CD4+ did.

Germline V CDR1 and CDR2: LNHNV, YYDKDF (reference sequence). The CDR3 spans 15 residues. The ends were cut back, 0 bases at V and 4 bases at J, with 13 bases in the middle. Remarks on this clone: Its cognate antigen is unknown.

The assay was immunoSEQ multiplex PCR, and TCRdb's table has in-frame clones only and misses some. The profile covers 60,000 to 95,000 clones, with about 88% appearing a single time and roughly 17% taken by the ten largest. This rearrangement joins TRBV15 to TRBJ2-7, with D possibly being TRBD2 (6 bases). The origin of this receptor is an adult with an advanced solid tumor such as melanoma, head and neck, liver or kidney cancer. Sequenced material: CD4+ or CD8+ T cells sorted from blood, taken in a trial of the OX40 agonist ivuxolimab. In DNA form, the CDR3 reads TGTGCCACCAGCAGAGATCCGGGAGTGGCGTACGAGCAGTACTTC. The encoded protein is CATSRDPGVAYEQYF.